This T cell receptor (beta chain) was retrieved from a study of blood T cell repertoires in COVID-19. Study-wide context: COVID-19 samples, acute and convalescent, were from the United States, Italy and Spain. T cells, B-cell-depleted T cells, or PBMCs provided the cDNA or gDNA that served as material.

V was shortened by 3 bases and J by 5 bases, with 11 bases between the two germline ends. The CDR3 covers 13 residues. Per the germline V gene, CDR1 is SGHTA and CDR2 is FQGTGA. Authors' data handling: Researchers report that nucleated cell counts were estimated from reference gene primer amplification. The assay was immunoSEQ multiplex PCR, and TCRdb's table has in-frame clones only and misses some. V, J and clone size reflect that table, while D and trimming were determined from the DNA. The table lists a few hundred thousand clones, around 85% of them singletons. This clone showed up just once. V usage is TRBV7-3 and J usage is TRBJ2-7; D may be TRBD1 (5 bases). This TCR was recovered from a woman between 18 and 29 years old with acute or convalescent COVID-19. Material: peripheral blood. The CDR3 DNA is TGTGCCAGCAGCTTTCAGGGTTCAGACGAGCAGTACTTC. It translates to CASSFQGSDEQYF.